The source of this TCR beta chain is a study of T-cell memory formation after mild COVID-19. General observations from the study: Memory sampled before infection contained some responding clones, suggesting cross-reactive memory joined.

In TCRdb, the 5' RACE reads were re-called with MiXCR into one record per CDR3 protein. The sample contains some 120,000 distinct CDR3 sequences, approximately 15% of which appear only once. Trimming removed 5 bases from V and 3 bases from J; junction bases left unmatched: 9. Germline V lookup: CDR1 MNHEY, CDR2 SVGEGT. The CDR3 covers 15 residues. Only a few counts were recorded for this clonotype. The target antigen is unknown. The clonotype originates from an adult woman who had mild COVID-19 (a few samples of this study predate the infection). Cell type and time point are not known. Source material: PBMCs or a T cell subset sorted from them (not recorded which). The chain links TRBV6-2 or TRBV6-3 to TRBJ2-7; 8 bases fit TRBD2. This chain's CDR3 is CASSDLLADNYEQYF. The CDR3 DNA reads as TGTGCCAGCAGTGACCTACTAGCGGATAACTACGAGCAGTACTTC.